These 20 T cell receptor beta chains came from one sample sequenced in a study of blood T cell repertoires in COVID-19. The data were produced by immunoSEQ multiplex PCR, yet TCRdb's version contains in-frame clones alone and is incomplete. The table has around 260,000 clones, about 90% seen once. Material for sequencing was peripheral blood. The receptors were gathered from a person aged 18 to 30 with COVID-19, enrolled during active disease.

The chain is built from TRBV5-5 and TRBJ2-2; 10 bases fit TRBD2. Germline V gene lookup returns CDR1 SGHKS and CDR2 YYEKEE (reference sequence). J lost 3 bases, V lost 5 bases, and 7 bases had no gene match. The CDR3 contains 16 residues. The CDR3 region has the DNA TGTGCCAGCAGACCAGGGACTAGCGATTACACCGGGGAGCTGTTTTTT. Translation: CASRPGTSDYTGELFF.

The chain combines TRBV4-1 with TRBJ2-4; the D gene is possibly TRBD2 (6 bases). Trimming took off 2 bases at V and 7 bases at J, with 24 bases between the two ends. CDR1 is MGHRA, CDR2 YSYEKL, per germline. The CDR3 is 18 amino acids. The CDR3 spells CASSQLGLRRGFGNIQYF. The CDR3 DNA follows: TGCGCCAGCAGCCAACTGGGTCTCAGGAGGGGATTCGGGAACATTCAGTACTTC.

The V gene is TRBV7-9, the J gene TRBJ2-7; 9 bases fit TRBD2. The CDR3 spans 15 residues. CDR1 and CDR2 from the germline V gene are SEHNR and FQNEAQ (reference sequence). Trimming took 1 base from V and 5 from J; bases not matched to a gene: 6. In nucleotides, the CDR3 is TGTGCCAGCAGCTTAGTACGCGGGAGGGCCGACGAGCAGTACTTC. It is translated as CASSLVRGRADEQYF.

The chain combines TRBV2 with TRBJ1-5; 8 bases align to TRBD1. The CDR3 totals 14 residues. The germline V gene encodes CDR1 SNHLY and CDR2 FYNNEI. After removal of 6 bases from V and 2 bases from J, the junction contained 3 bases not matched to a gene. The CDR3 sequence: CASSQTGGNQPQHF. The CDR3 nucleotides are TGTGCCAGCAGCCAGACAGGGGGCAATCAGCCCCAGCATTTT.

The chain joins TRBV28 to TRBJ1-2; TRBD1 agrees at 7 bases. V trimming: 2 bases; J trimming: 5 bases; junction bases outside the gene matches: 2. Germline CDR1 reads MDHEN; CDR2 reads SYDVKM. The CDR3 has 13 amino acids. CDR3: CASSLEGAYGYTF. The CDR3 coding sequence is TGTGCCAGCAGTTTAGAGGGGGCATATGGCTACACCTTC.

The rearrangement joins TRBV2 to TRBJ2-2, with TRBD1 as a possible D gene (6 bases). The CDR3 length is 15 residues. Germline V CDR1 and CDR2: SNHLY, FYNNEI. V dropped 5 bases and J dropped 4 bases, with 14 bases sitting between them. DNA for the CDR3: TGTGCCAGCAGTACAGGGATTGGGGCCACCGGGGAGCTGTTTTTT. Amino acids: CASSTGIGATGELFF.

The chain has TRBV23-1 and TRBJ2-7; D gene ambiguous. TRBV23-1 is an ORF for which the function is uncertain. The CDR3 has 13 residues. Trimming stripped 4 bases from V and 4 bases from J, with 11 bases between. Written as DNA, the CDR3 is TGCGCCAGCAGTCTGCAGAGACTGTACGAGCAGTACTTC. This gives the protein CASSLQRLYEQYF.

The gene calls are TRBV27 and TRBJ1-6, with TRBD1 matching 7 bases. The V gene's germline CDR1 is MNHEY and CDR2 SMNVEV (reference sequence). V lost 10 bases and J lost 9; bases outside the gene matches: 9. The CDR3 is made up of 13 amino acids. Written as DNA, the CDR3 is TGTGCCACAGGCGACAGGGCAACTTCACCCCTCCACTTT. Translating gives CATGDRATSPLHF.

The rearrangement links TRBV7-2 to TRBJ2-1; D not resolved. The CDR3 sequence is 13 residues long. CDR1 is SGHTA, CDR2 FQGNSA, per germline. V dropped 3 bases and J dropped 5 bases, with 8 bases sitting between them. CDR3 protein: CASSLARNNEQFF. The DNA of the CDR3 is TGTGCCAGCAGCTTGGCTCGTAACAATGAGCAGTTCTTC.

This chain links TRBV7-8 with TRBJ1-1; D is uncertain. V was cut by 5 bases and J by 3 bases, with 10 bases left in between. Germline values: CDR1 SGHVS, CDR2 FQNEAQ. This CDR3 spans 13 amino acids. The CDR3 region is CASSPEPDTEAFF. The CDR3 nucleotides read TGTGCCAGCAGCCCGGAGCCGGACACTGAAGCTTTCTTT.

A remark on this clone: One end of the junction is discordant with germline, which a read error may explain. The chain uses TRBV11-3 and TRBJ2-5, with D perhaps TRBD1 (5 bases). The CDR3 extends over 13 amino acids. Germline V gives CDR1 SGHNT, CDR2 YENEEA. The CDR3 loop is CASSMTVQGTQYF. The CDR3 DNA is TGTGCCAGCAGCATGACAGTCCAAGGGACCCAGTACTTC.

The V gene is TRBV25-1, the J gene TRBJ2-7; D is possibly TRBD1 (5 bases). Deletions cut 4 bases from V and 0 bases from J, with 19 bases between. The germline V gene has CDR1 MGHDK and CDR2 SYGVNS. The CDR3 consists of 17 residues. In DNA, the CDR3 is TGTGCCAGCAGTGCACTCTCCGGACATACTCTCTCCTACGAGCAGTACTTC. Its protein is CASSALSGHTLSYEQYF.

The chain links TRBV27 to TRBJ2-5; the match to TRBD1 covers 12 bases. The junction had 7 bases not matched to a gene; V was cut back by 9 bases and J by 5 bases. The CDR3 contains 14 residues. Germline values: CDR1 MNHEY, CDR2 SMNVEV (reference sequence). The CDR3 bases are TGTGCCAGTTCCGGGACAGGGGGCCTTGAGACCCAGTACTTC. Translated, it gives CASSGTGGLETQYF.

This clone was observed a handful of times. The gene calls are TRBV15 and TRBJ1-5, with D perhaps TRBD1 (6 bases). Germline loops: CDR1 LNHNV, CDR2 YYDKDF (reference sequence). This CDR3 is 13 amino acids long. V was pared by 5 bases and J by 4 bases, with 9 bases between. CDR3 region: CATSPDRNQPQHF. The CDR3 DNA follows: TGTGCCACCAGCCCTGACAGGAATCAGCCCCAGCATTTT.

The rearrangement uses TRBV27 and TRBJ2-7, with TRBD2 matching 14 bases. This CDR3 region has 14 residues. The V gene's germline CDR1 is MNHEY and CDR2 SMNVEV (reference sequence). The trim removed 4 bases at V and 6 bases at J, leaving 2 bases unmatched. CDR3 nucleotide sequence: TGTGCCAGCAGTTGGGGGACTAGCGGGAGCGAGCAGTACTTC. Encoded protein: CASSWGTSGSEQYF.

The rearrangement links TRBV5-6 to TRBJ2-2; D perhaps matches TRBD2 (5 bases). V was pared by 0 bases and J by 6 bases, with 6 bases between. Germline CDR1 reads SGHDT; CDR2 reads YYEEEE. The CDR3 has 13 residues. CDR3 DNA sequence: TGTGCCAGCAGCTTGGGAGGGTCCGGGGAGCTGTTTTTT. Residues: CASSLGGSGELFF.

The chain carries TRBV27 and TRBJ2-7; D is unclear. Germline CDR1 and CDR2: MNHEY and SMNVEV (reference sequence). The CDR3 is 13 amino acids. V lost 0 bases, J lost 1 base, and 4 bases lay in between. The CDR3 region is CASSLSTSYEQYF. In nucleotides, the CDR3 is TGTGCCAGCAGTTTATCCACTTCCTACGAGCAGTACTTC.

The genes are TRBV4-2 and TRBJ2-5; tentatively, D is TRBD2 (6 bases). V lost 0 bases to trimming and J lost 2 bases, with 10 bases between them. The length of the CDR3 is 15 residues. Germline loops: CDR1 LGHNA, CDR2 YNFKEQ. The CDR3 DNA reads TGTGCCAGCAGCCAAGAGAGGGACTTTCAAGAGACCCAGTACTTC. Amino acids: CASSQERDFQETQYF.

The V gene is TRBV6-2 or TRBV6-3, the J gene TRBJ2-2; 9 nucleotides align to TRBD1. The CDR3 extends over 15 amino acids. V lost 6 bases and J lost 6; bases outside the gene matches: 8. The germline CDR1 and CDR2 sequences are MNHEY and SVGEGT. CDR3 region: CASSDGTGIPGELFF. In DNA form, the CDR3 reads TGTGCCAGCAGCGACGGGACAGGGATCCCCGGGGAGCTGTTTTTT.

The rearrangement uses TRBV7-8 and TRBJ2-1; TRBD2 matches at 8 bases. Germline CDR1 reads SGHVS; CDR2 reads FQNEAQ. The CDR3 has 19 amino acids. V was pared by 5 bases and J by 0 bases, with 15 bases of the junction left unmatched. CDR3 DNA sequence: TGTGCCAGCAGCCATCCAATTCTAGTGACTAGCGACTCCTACAATGAGCAGTTCTTC. Its translation: CASSHPILVTSDSYNEQFF.